Sequencing of this T cell receptor beta chain was carried out in a study of identical twins. Study-wide points: Fewer insertions marked abundant cord blood beta clonotypes; young adult naive trended weakly, memory not at all.

TCRdb independently ran MiXCR on the 5' RACE reads; one entry per CDR3 protein. This table has about 690,000 distinct CDR3 sequences, roughly 6% appearing once. This clonotype was observed at least ten times. The antigen is unknown. The TCR originated in a young man in good health. Sequencing was performed on naive T cells sorted from blood.

The DNA of the CDR3 is TGTGCCATCAGATCTGAGGTAGCTGGGAATGAGCAGTTCTTC. Translating gives CAIRSEVAGNEQFF. The chain joins TRBV10-3 to TRBJ2-1; D gene unclear. CDR1 ENHRY and CDR2 SYGVKD come from the germline V gene. The CDR3 loop spans 14 amino acids. Deletions cut 6 bases from V and 7 bases from J, with 16 bases between.